These 32 T cell receptor beta chains share one sample of origin, sequenced in a study of T cells in Graves' hyperthyroidism and ophthalmopathy. It was RNA transcripts that yielded the amplified TCR beta CDR3 regions. An initial round of RT-PCR targeting the TCR CDR3 relied on the HTBI primer set. Each CDR3 protein gets one entry after TCRdb re-called the multiplex PCR reads with MiXCR. The sample lists under 450,000 distinct CDR3 sequences; approximately 12% were seen once. Sample: blood. Source of these receptors: a man younger than 45 with Graves' hyperthyroidism that later progressed to Graves' ophthalmopathy.

This clonotype was counted at least ten times. The chain links TRBV19 to TRBJ1-5; the match to TRBD1 covers 12 bases. The CDR3 has 17 residues. CDR1 is LNHDA, CDR2 SQIVND, per germline (reference sequence). Germline trimming cut 3 bases from V and 4 bases from J; bases unmatched to any gene: 7. The CDR3 DNA follows: TGTGCCAGTAGTATTAGGGGGACAGGGGGCGGGAATCAGCCCCAGCATTTT. This codes for CASSIRGTGGGNQPQHF.

At least ten counts were recorded for this clonotype. One end of the junction does not line up with germline, which may come from a read error. The chain employs TRBV12-5 and TRBJ1-2, with 11 bases matching TRBD1. Germline V gene lookup returns CDR1 LGHNT and CDR2 FRNRAP. The CDR3 loop spans 12 amino acids. DNA for the CDR3: TGCGTGTTCGGACAGGGGGCGTGGGGCTACACCTTC. Its translation is CVFGQGAWGYTF.

Of note for this clonotype: This may stem from a read error, because a much larger clone lies one nucleotide away. The chain joins TRBV30 to TRBJ1-1, with D possibly being TRBD1 (5 bases). The CDR3 consists of 12 residues. Germline assignment: CDR1 GTSNPN and CDR2 SVGIG (reference sequence). CDR3 nucleotides: TGTGTCTGGACCGATGGGGGTTTGGAAGCTTTCTTT. Its translation is CVWTDGGLEAFF.

The sample holds a few counts of this clonotype. This chain uses TRBV12-3 or TRBV12-4 with TRBJ1-3; D is perhaps TRBD1 (6 bases). CDR3 length: 15 residues. V dropped 7 bases and J dropped 2 bases, with 15 bases sitting between them. This chain's CDR3 is CASTPGRDTGNTIYF. The CDR3 DNA follows: TGTGCCAGCACCCCTGGGAGGGACACTGGAAACACCATATATTTT.

This clonotype was seen at least ten times. The CDR3 spells CASSSGLSSTNEKLFF. Written as DNA, the CDR3 is TGTGCCAGCAGCTCGGGTCTTTCCTCAACTAATGAAAAACTGTTTTTT. J is TRBJ1-4 and V is TRBV7-8; D is ambiguous. The CDR3 spans 16 residues. Trimming stripped 4 bases from V and 0 bases from J, with 12 bases between. Germline V gene sequence: CDR1 SGHVS, CDR2 FQNEAQ.

This clonotype was detected only a few times. J is TRBJ2-6 and V is TRBV30; unclear D gene. Between the trimmed V and J ends, which lost 3 bases and 0 bases, there was a span of 9 bases. Looked up from germline, CDR1 is GTSNPN and CDR2 is SVGIG (reference sequence). The CDR3 extends over 15 amino acids. CDR3 nucleotide sequence: TGTGCCTGGAGCCAGGACCTCTCTGGGGCCAACGTCCTGACTTTC. Translation gives CAWSQDLSGANVLTF.

This clonotype was observed at least ten times. V gene TRBV7-9 combines with J gene TRBJ1-5; no clear D gene. The CDR3 is 14 amino acids. Trimming took off 4 bases at V and 2 bases at J, with 9 bases between the two ends. Per germline, CDR1 SEHNR and CDR2 FQNEAQ (reference sequence). CDR3 amino acids: CASSSNSGNQPQHF. The CDR3 nucleotides read TGTGCCAGCAGCTCCAATTCCGGCAATCAGCCCCAGCATTTT.

This sequence joins TRBV2 and TRBJ2-1; D remains unclear. The V gene's germline CDR1 is SNHLY and CDR2 FYNNEI. Between the trimmed V and J ends, which lost 4 bases and 4 bases, there was a span of 5 bases. This CDR3 has 12 amino acids. CDR3 DNA sequence: TGTGCCAGCAGTGGGTGGTACAATGAGCAGTTCTTC. As protein: CASSGWYNEQFF.

This clonotype occurred many times. V is TRBV20-1 and J is TRBJ2-5; perhaps D is TRBD1 or TRBD2 (5 bases each). This CDR3 has 16 residues. Germline CDR1 is DFQATT and CDR2 is SNEGSKA (reference sequence). V lost 1 base, J lost 1 base, and 16 bases lay in between. CDR3 sequence: CSARAFTGTFQETQYF. The CDR3 nucleotides are TGCAGTGCTAGAGCCTTTACCGGGACCTTCCAAGAGACCCAGTACTTC.

This clonotype has a count of ten or more. The chain links TRBV6-1 to TRBJ2-4; 10 bases match TRBD2. CDR1 is MNHNS, CDR2 SASEGT, per germline. CDR3 length: 17 amino acids. J lost 9 bases, V lost 7 bases, and 18 bases had no gene match. The chain's CDR3 is CASTLRRGAGGQSIQYF. CDR3 sequence (DNA): TGTGCCAGCACTCTAAGGAGGGGAGCGGGGGGGCAGAGCATTCAGTACTTC.

Points on this clonotype: An end of the junction differs from the germline gene, which may be a read error. This chain links TRBV5-1 with TRBJ2-7, with D tentatively TRBD1 (6 bases). Per germline, CDR1 SGHRS and CDR2 YFSETQ. The CDR3 sequence is 18 residues long. CDR3 loop: CASSVGDLQGSPAYEQYF. CDR3 nucleotides: TGTGCCAGCAGCGTAGGGGACCTGCAGGGGTCTCCTGCCTACGAGCAGTACTTC.

This clonotype was observed a handful of times. The chain joins TRBV6-2 or TRBV6-3 to TRBJ1-2; D is ambiguous. Trimming removed 5 bases at V and 4 bases at J, with 11 bases between. The germline V gene encodes CDR1 MNHEY and CDR2 SVGEGT. The CDR3 is made up of 13 amino acids. The CDR3 DNA sequence: TGTGCCAGCAGTCACGGTTTGGGCTATGGCTACACCTTC. It encodes CASSHGLGYGYTF.

This clonotype was observed a handful of times. The chain employs TRBV19 and TRBJ2-1, with 15 bases lining up with TRBD2. Germline V gives CDR1 LNHDA, CDR2 SQIVND (reference sequence). This CDR3 comprises 18 residues. Trimming took 6 bases from V and 8 from J; bases not matched to a gene: 14. The CDR3, as DNA: TGTGCCAGTAGGTTTCCGGGACTAGCGGGGGGAAAGGATGATGAGCAGTTCTTC. Protein: CASRFPGLAGGKDDEQFF.

The CDR3: CSASRGPSYNEQFF. In DNA, the CDR3 is TGCAGTGCTAGCCGGGGGCCCTCCTACAATGAGCAGTTCTTC. This chain uses TRBV20-1 with TRBJ2-1, with D perhaps being TRBD1 or TRBD2 (6 bases each). CDR1 is DFQATT and CDR2 is SNEGSKA in the germline V gene (reference sequence). Deletions cut 3 bases from V and 0 bases from J, with 9 bases between. CDR3 length: 14 amino acids.

This clonotype showed up just a few times. The V gene is TRBV11-2, the J gene TRBJ1-1, with TRBD1 matching 7 bases. With V trimmed by 5 bases and J by 7 bases, 13 bases remained unmatched. CDR3 size: 15 residues. Germline V CDR1 and CDR2: SGHAT, FQNNGV. Here the CDR3 reads CASSPRTGYGGEAFF. Written as DNA, the CDR3 is TGTGCCAGCAGCCCAAGGACAGGTTACGGAGGTGAAGCTTTCTTT.

Concerning this clonotype: Just one base apart from a much larger clone, this may be a read error. The gene calls are TRBV5-1 and TRBJ1-1, with TRBD1 as a possible D gene (6 bases). CDR1 and CDR2 from the germline V gene are SGHRS and YFSETQ. The CDR3 consists of 12 residues. CDR3 sequence reads: CASKKGGTEVFF. CDR3 DNA: TGCGCCAGCAAAAAAGGGGGGACTGAAGTTTTCTTT.

The rearrangement uses TRBV24-1 and TRBJ2-1; TRBD2 agrees at 9 bases. The germline V gene encodes CDR1 KGHDR and CDR2 SFDVKD. This CDR3 spans 18 amino acids. V gave up 1 base and J gave up 4 bases; unmatched junction bases: 10. The CDR3 DNA is TGTGCCACCAGTGATTTTAGGGGTAGGGCGGGGGGGTACAATGAGCAGTTCTTC. Protein: CATSDFRGRAGGYNEQFF.

There are many counts of this clonotype. The V call is TRBV2, the J call TRBJ1-1, with D unclear. Trimming left V 1 base short and J 1 base short, with 7 bases between. The CDR3 has 14 amino acids. Germline CDR1 SNHLY, CDR2 FYNNEI. For the CDR3, the DNA is TGTGCCAGCAGTGAAGATTGGAGGAACACTGAAGCTTTCTTT. It is translated as CASSEDWRNTEAFF.

This clonotype was counted between two and nine times. The chain has TRBV12-3 or TRBV12-4 and TRBJ2-7; TRBD2 is a possible D gene (5 bases). This CDR3 has 14 residues. V lost 5 bases and J 0 bases, leaving 11 bases between the germline ends. The CDR3 nucleotides are TGTGCCAGCAGTCCCCGGGGTCTCTCCTACGAGCAGTACTTC. Amino acid sequence: CASSPRGLSYEQYF.

There are many counts of this clonotype. This rearrangement joins TRBV28 to TRBJ2-1, with 7 bases aligning to TRBD1. V shed 3 bases, J shed 6 bases, and the junction held 11 bases outside the gene matches. Per germline, CDR1 MDHEN and CDR2 SYDVKM. The CDR3 is 16 amino acids. In DNA, the CDR3 is TGTGCCAGCAGTTTTTCAGGGACAGTCAAAAGCAATGAGCAGTTCTTC. This gives the protein CASSFSGTVKSNEQFF.

This clonotype was seen at least ten times. The gene calls are TRBV7-2 and TRBJ2-1; D is ambiguous. V gave up 5 bases and J gave up 8 bases, with 16 bases separating them. This CDR3 has 14 residues. The germline V gene has CDR1 SGHTA and CDR2 FQGNSA. CDR3 bases: TGTGCCAGCAGCCCCCGACCCGGCAACCATGAGCAGTTCTTC. It translates to CASSPRPGNHEQFF.

In DNA form, the CDR3 reads TGTGCCAGTAGGGGGACAGGGACGAATCAGCCCCAGCATTTT. Amino acids: CASRGTGTNQPQHF. The chain joins TRBV19 to TRBJ1-5, with 9 bases lining up with TRBD1. The CDR3 extends over 14 amino acids. J lost 4 bases, V lost 6 bases, and 4 bases had no gene match. CDR1 and CDR2 (germline): LNHDA, SQIVND (reference sequence).

This clonotype was detected many times. The chain couples TRBV3-1 to TRBJ2-7, with 11 bases fitting TRBD1. The junction had 6 bases not matched to a gene; V was cut back by 7 bases and J by 1 base. The CDR3 has 15 amino acids. Germline CDR1 reads LGHDT; CDR2 reads YNNKEL (reference sequence). The CDR3 sequence is CASTLRDRGSYEQYF. CDR3 sequence (DNA): TGTGCCAGCACCCTCCGGGACAGGGGGTCCTACGAGCAGTACTTC.

This clonotype was observed a few times. V usage is TRBV19 and J usage is TRBJ1-1, with no clear D. The CDR3 contains 16 residues. Germline lookup yields CDR1 LNHDA and CDR2 SQIVND (reference sequence). The V gene lost 7 bases and the J gene lost 4 bases, with 22 bases spanning the gap. The chain's CDR3 is CASIQSYGLVTTEAFF. The CDR3 DNA follows: TGTGCCAGTATCCAGTCCTATGGTCTGGTTACCACTGAAGCTTTCTTT. The full variable domain, with the rest looked up from reference TRBV19 and TRBJ1-1, is DGGITQSPKYLFRKEGQNVTLSCEQNLNHDAMYWYRQDPGQGLRLIYYSQIVNDFQKGDIAEGYSVSREKKESFPLTVTSAQKNPTAFYLCASIQSYGLVTTEAFFGQGTRLTVV.

The chain carries TRBV3-1 and TRBJ2-5; D not resolved. The CDR3 has 13 residues. Trimming took off 1 base at V and 5 bases at J, with 8 bases between the two ends. CDR1 is LGHDT and CDR2 is YNNKEL in the germline V gene (reference sequence). The CDR3 DNA reads as TGTGCCAGCAGCCAAGCGGTGGTGGAGACCCAGTACTTC. Protein sequence: CASSQAVVETQYF.

With regard to this clonotype: Since a much larger clone is just one base distant, this may be a read error. This rearrangement joins TRBV3-1 to TRBJ2-5, with 7 bases aligning to TRBD2. The CDR3 extends over 15 amino acids. CDR1 is LGHDT, CDR2 YNNKEL, per germline (reference sequence). The CDR3 DNA reads TGTGCCATCAGCCAAAGGGCTAGCGGACAAGAGACCCAGTACTTC. This encodes CAISQRASGQETQYF.

At least ten counts were recorded for this clonotype. The chain uses TRBV2 and TRBJ1-4; possible D gene TRBD1, 5 bases. The V gene lost 1 base and the J gene lost 8 bases, with 8 bases spanning the gap. The germline CDR1 and CDR2 sequences are SNHLY and FYNNEI. The CDR3 spans 13 residues. CDR3 amino acids: CASSEVQEEKLFF. The CDR3 DNA reads as TGTGCCAGCAGTGAAGTACAGGAGGAAAAACTGTTTTTT.

This clonotype has a count of ten or more. The J gene is TRBJ2-5, the V gene TRBV6-1; possibly TRBD1 for D (6 bases). Germline CDR1 MNHNS, CDR2 SASEGT. The CDR3 length is 14 residues. V was clipped by 5 bases and J by 4 bases, with 14 bases between them. The CDR3 coding sequence is TGTGCCAGCAGTACCGCAGGGGTTGGAGAGACCCAGTACTTC. It codes for CASSTAGVGETQYF.

This chain links TRBV19 with TRBJ1-5; weak D call: TRBD1 (5 bases). The CDR3 extends over 13 amino acids. CDR1 and CDR2 (germline): LNHDA, SQIVND (reference sequence). Trimming took 7 bases from V and 5 from J, leaving 12 bases between them. CDR3: CASTPVGDQPQHF. The CDR3 DNA sequence: TGTGCCAGTACCCCAGTGGGGGATCAGCCCCAGCATTTT.

This clonotype was detected ten times or more. This chain connects TRBV20-1 to TRBJ2-5, with 7 bases fitting TRBD2. CDR1 is DFQATT, CDR2 SNEGSKA, per germline (reference sequence). CDR3 size: 15 residues. V dropped 5 bases and J dropped 2; count of bases not matched to a gene: 11. The CDR3 is CSAPQSGGGQETQYF. CDR3 sequence (DNA): TGCAGTGCTCCCCAAAGTGGGGGGGGACAAGAGACCCAGTACTTC.

Ten or more counts support this clonotype. The chain is built from TRBV15 and TRBJ2-3; no clear D gene. CDR1 is LNHNV, CDR2 YYDKDF, per germline (reference sequence). Trimming cost V 0 bases and J 3 bases, with 10 bases left between them. CDR3 length equals 15 residues. In DNA form, the CDR3 reads TGTGCCACCAGCAGAGATCAGACGGCGACAGATACGCAGTATTTT. It codes for CATSRDQTATDTQYF. Using reference TRBV15 and TRBJ2-3 for the parts outside the CDR3, the full variable domain is DAMVIQNPRYQVTQFGKPVTLSCSQTLNHNVMYWYQQKSSQAPKLLFHYYDKDFNNEADTPDNFQSRRPNTSFCFLDIRSPGLGDTAMYLCATSRDQTATDTQYFGPGTRLTVL.

This clonotype was seen many times. V gene TRBV6-1 combines with J gene TRBJ2-2; D is perhaps TRBD1 (5 bases). The CDR3 length is 14 residues. From germline, CDR1 is MNHNS and CDR2 SASEGT. Trimming left V 2 bases short and J 5 bases short, with 9 bases between. CDR3 bases: TGTGCCAGCAGTGAATTGAAGGGGACCGGGGAGCTGTTTTTT. Protein: CASSELKGTGELFF.